This T cell receptor (beta chain) was sequenced during a study of T cells in Graves' hyperthyroidism and ophthalmopathy. The V end was cut by 1 base, the J end by 6 bases, with 19 bases between. CDR1 is GTSNPN, CDR2 SVGIG, per germline (reference sequence). The CDR3 consists of 16 residues. Study findings and constraints: Among clonotypes expanded in thyroid above 0.001, most were also found in blood. A model of 13 V-J pairs discriminated ophthalmopathy from stable hyperthyroidism.

Regions amplified from RNA transcripts were the TCR beta CDR3 regions. The HTBI primer set drove a first-round RT-PCR of the TCR CDR3. TCRdb re-derived calls from the multiplex PCR reads in MiXCR, one entry per CDR3 protein. The repertoire holds about 500,000 distinct CDR3 sequences, with 17% as singletons. This clonotype was recorded at least ten times. The antigen is not known. The sequenced sample was blood. This TCR came from a young woman with Graves' ophthalmopathy. This rearrangement joins TRBV30 to TRBJ2-1, with D perhaps matching TRBD2 (5 bases). The CDR3 loop is CAWSESVGALGNEQFF. Written as DNA, the CDR3 is TGTGCCTGGAGTGAGTCAGTGGGAGCTTTGGGCAATGAGCAGTTCTTC. Drawing the rest from reference TRBV30 and TRBJ2-1, the complete variable domain is SQTIHQWPATLVQPVGSPLSLECTVEGTSNPNLYWYRQAAGRGLQLLFYSVGIGQISSEVPQNLSASRPQDRQFILSSKKLLLSDSGFYLCAWSESVGALGNEQFFGPGTRLTVL.